These T cell receptor beta chains were read from a single sample in a study of shared clonotypes between healthy human individuals. Using immunoSEQ multiplex PCR, the repertoire was profiled, and TCRdb retains in-frame clones only, with some absent. The sample includes about 1 million clones, about 75% of them seen just once. The sample comprised memory CD4+ T cells sorted from blood. Receptor source: a man between 18 and 35 years old in good health. CDR3s include the opening cysteine and the closing phenylalanine or tryptophan. A D gene is named only where the DNA matches it firmly. A row's size may be missing; if present it is once, few, many or a size class.

DNA	CDR3	size	D	V	J
TGTGCCAGCAGTGAAAACAGGGGGCAAGAGACCCAGTACTTC	CASSENRGQETQYF	.	TRBD1	TRBV6-4	TRBJ2-5
TGCGCCAGCAGCGGGGGGACAGGTACCGTGGCTTTCTTT	CASSGGTGTVAFF	.	TRBD1	TRBV5-1	TRBJ1-1
TGTGCCAGCTCACCACCGGCCGGGAATGGATACGAGCAGTACTTC	CASSPPAGNGYEQYF	.	.	TRBV18	TRBJ2-7
TGCAGCGTTGATTTGGGACAGACAGGCTCCTACAATGAGCGGTTCTTC	CSVDLGQTGSYNERFF	.	TRBD1	TRBV29-1	TRBJ2-1
TGCGCCAGCAGCCCTGGACTAGCGGGTGAATACGAGCAGTACTTC	CASSPGLAGEYEQYF	once	TRBD2	TRBV5-1	TRBJ2-7
TGTGCCTGGAGTGGGACAGCAGCCCAGCAGGGTTATACGCAGTATTTT	CAWSGTAAQQGYTQYF	few	.	TRBV30	TRBJ2-3
TGTGCCAGCAGGGGGACAGCGAACACTGAAGCTTTCTTT	CASRGTANTEAFF	.	TRBD1	TRBV2	TRBJ1-1
TGTGCCAGCAGTCCGCCGCCGACACCCTCCTACAATGAGCAGTTCTTC	CASSPPPTPSYNEQFF	once	.	TRBV28	TRBJ2-1
TGCAGCGTGGACAGGGGGCAAACTGAAGCTTTCTTT	CSVDRGQTEAFF	.	TRBD1	TRBV29-1	TRBJ1-1
TGTGCCAGCAGCCCCCAGATAGTGGTGGGGCATGGCTACACCTTC	CASSPQIVVGHGYTF	few	.	TRBV7-2	TRBJ1-2
TGCGCCAGCAGCTCCGGCTCTAGCGGGGCCCCCTACGAGCAGTACTTC	CASSSGSSGAPYEQYF	.	TRBD2	TRBV5-1	TRBJ2-7
TGCGCCAGCAGCCAAGATCCCGGACCCGCCGAAAAACTGTTTTTT	CASSQDPGPAEKLFF	.	.	TRBV4-1	TRBJ1-4
TGTGCCAGTAGCCCTGAGGGGCAGATAGCCAAAAACATTCAGTACTTC	CASSPEGQIAKNIQYF	.	.	TRBV19	TRBJ2-4
TGTGCCAGCAGCGTAACCGAGACTAGCGGGTACCAAGAGACCCAGTACTTC	CASSVTETSGYQETQYF	.	TRBD2	TRBV9	TRBJ2-5
TGTGCCAGCTCCCTCCAGTTCACTGAAGCTTTCTTT	CASSLQFTEAFF	.	.	TRBV18	TRBJ1-1
TGTGCCATATGGGATCGACTAGCGGAGACCCAGTACTTC	CAIWDRLAETQYF	.	TRBD2	TRBV7-7	TRBJ2-5
TGTGCCAGCAGCTTAGGGGGGCCACGCTCTGGAAACACCATATATTTT	CASSLGGPRSGNTIYF	.	.	TRBV13	TRBJ1-3
TGTGCTAGTGGTTCCATTTCACTAGCGGGAGGATCCAATGAGCAGTTCTTC	CASGSISLAGGSNEQFF	.	TRBD2	TRBV12-5	TRBJ2-1
TGTGCCAGCTCACCACTAACCCAACTTCAGGGCTCTGGAAACACCATATATTTT	CASSPLTQLQGSGNTIYF	.	.	TRBV18	TRBJ1-3
TGCGCCAGCAGCTTGGGAGGACTAGCGTCAGATACGCAGTATTTT	CASSLGGLASDTQYF	.	TRBD2	TRBV5-1	TRBJ2-3
TGTGCCAGCAGCTTAAGTCTAGCGCTACTCCCCGAGCAGTACTTC	CASSLSLALLPEQYF	.	.	TRBV7-2	TRBJ2-7
TGTGCCAGCAGTGGGGCTGTGAGCGGCTGGGATTCACCCCTCCACTTT	CASSGAVSGWDSPLHF	.	.	TRBV6-1	TRBJ1-6
TGCGCCAGCAGTGAAGGGTTGATCCGGAACAATGAGCAGTTCTTC	CASSEGLIRNNEQFF	.	.	TRBV10-2	TRBJ2-1
TGTGCCAGCAGCCGACGGGACTTCACGGGGGCCGGGGAGCTGTTTTTT	CASSRRDFTGAGELFF	.	.	TRBV7-8	TRBJ2-2
TGTGCCATCAGTGAAGACAGGGAGAACGAGCAGTACTTC	CAISEDRENEQYF	.	TRBD1	TRBV10-3	TRBJ2-7
TGTGCCAGCAGCGACCCCGGGACTTCTACCTACGAGCAGTACTTC	CASSDPGTSTYEQYF	.	.	TRBV6-5	TRBJ2-7
TGTGCCACCAGCAGAGATCGAGTTTCAGATACGCAGTATTTT	CATSRDRVSDTQYF	.	.	TRBV15	TRBJ2-3
TGTGCCAGCAGTGAAGATAGGGTCTCTTACAATGAGCAGTTCTTC	CASSEDRVSYNEQFF	.	.	TRBV6-1	TRBJ2-1
TGTGCCAGCAGAGACAGCAACTATGGCTACACCTTC	CASRDSNYGYTF	.	.	TRBV2	TRBJ1-2
TGTGCCAGCAGGGGATACTACGAGCAGTACTTC	CASRGYYEQYF	.	.	TRBV6-1	TRBJ2-7
TGTGCCACCAGCAGAGATCTGGGCCAGCGTAATGAAAAACTGTTTTTT	CATSRDLGQRNEKLFF	.	.	TRBV15	TRBJ1-4
TGTGCCAGCAGCTTAGCTAGGGGCCCCTTCTACGAGCAGTACTTC	CASSLARGPFYEQYF	once	.	TRBV7-2	TRBJ2-7
TGTGCCAGCAGCCTCACACAGGATCGTGAGCAGTTCTTC	CASSLTQDREQFF	once	.	TRBV7-3	TRBJ2-1
TGTGCCAGCAGCTTAGAGGGTACTCTCCTGGGTACGCAGTATTTT	CASSLEGTLLGTQYF	few	.	TRBV7-9	TRBJ2-3
TGTGCCAGCACCAATCGGGGGGGGTTTGAGCAGTACTTC	CASTNRGGFEQYF	.	TRBD2	TRBV6-5	TRBJ2-7
TGTGCCAGCAGTGAAGCTGTGCAGAATCTATCACCCCTCCACTTT	CASSEAVQNLSPLHF	.	.	TRBV2	TRBJ1-6
TGTGCCAGTATGCAGGTGGGCTACAATGAGCAGTTCTTC	CASMQVGYNEQFF	.	.	TRBV19	TRBJ2-1
TGTGCCAGCAGACTGATCCGGACAGAAAGCTATGGCTACACCTTC	CASRLIRTESYGYTF	.	.	TRBV6-1	TRBJ1-2
TGTGCCAGCAGCTTAGGCCCGACCAGCACAGATACGCAGTATTTT	CASSLGPTSTDTQYF	.	.	TRBV7-2	TRBJ2-3
TGCGCCAGCAGCCGATCCCCTCTCTATGACGAGCAGTACTTC	CASSRSPLYDEQYF	.	.	TRBV5-1	TRBJ2-7
TGTGCCTGGGGGGAGTTGGGAACTGAAGCTTTCTTT	CAWGELGTEAFF	few	.	TRBV30	TRBJ1-1
TGCGCCAGCAGCGTCCTAGGGGGCCCCGTAGGAAACACCATATATTTT	CASSVLGGPVGNTIYF	.	TRBD1	TRBV5-1	TRBJ1-3
TGTGCCAGTAGTTTTAGCGGGAGCTCCTACAATGAGCAGTTCTTC	CASSFSGSSYNEQFF	.	TRBD2	TRBV19	TRBJ2-1
TGTGCCAGCACTCTGTACCCTCGGGAGAACAATGAGCAGTTCTTC	CASTLYPRENNEQFF	.	.	TRBV2	TRBJ2-1
TGTGCCAGCAGTGCCTACAGGAATGAAAAACTGTTTTTT	CASSAYRNEKLFF	.	.	TRBV2	TRBJ1-4
TGTGCCAGCAGCTTAGGCTCACTAGCGGGAGGGCTGAATGAGCAGTTCTTC	CASSLGSLAGGLNEQFF	.	TRBD2	TRBV11-2	TRBJ2-1
TGTGCCAGCAGCATCCAGGGGGGAGCTTTCTTT	CASSIQGGAFF	.	TRBD1	TRBV7-6	TRBJ1-1
TGTGCCAGCAGTTCCGGGGGGTTAGCTAATGAAAAACTGTTTTTT	CASSSGGLANEKLFF	.	.	TRBV27	TRBJ1-4
TGTGCCAGCAGTGAATGGGTCGGGGGAGTCGGCACAGATACGCAGTATTTT	CASSEWVGGVGTDTQYF	.	.	TRBV25-1	TRBJ2-3
TGTGCCAGCCTAGGGGTAGGGACTGAAGCTTTCTTT	CASLGVGTEAFF	.	.	TRBV6-5	TRBJ1-1
TGTGCCAGCACGCGACGAGCCTCGGGGGAGACCCAGTACTTC	CASTRRASGETQYF	.	.	TRBV6-5	TRBJ2-5
TGTGCCAGCAGCGTAGGCCTAGCGGGGGGGCTAGGGGCCAACGTCCTGACTTTC	CASSVGLAGGLGANVLTF	.	TRBD2	TRBV9	TRBJ2-6
TGTGCCAGCATCGACCCCTCAGGGGGCGAGCAGTACTTC	CASIDPSGGEQYF	.	TRBD1	TRBV6-5	TRBJ2-7
TGTGCCAGCAGTGCGGGACAGTATGGAGAGACCCAGTACTTC	CASSAGQYGETQYF	many	TRBD1	TRBV2	TRBJ2-5
TGTGCCAGCAGCTTAGTTGCCGTCCGGAACACCGGGGAGCTGTTTTTT	CASSLVAVRNTGELFF	.	.	TRBV7-9	TRBJ2-2
TGTGCCAGCAGCTTAATGATAGCGGGGGCCAACACCGGGGAGCTGTTTTTT	CASSLMIAGANTGELFF	.	TRBD2	TRBV7-8	TRBJ2-2
TGTGCCAGCACACACAGGGTAGCCTACGAGCAGTACTTC	CASTHRVAYEQYF	.	.	TRBV7-2	TRBJ2-7
TGCGCCAGCAGCTTCGGGGGGCCAGATACGCAGTATTTT	CASSFGGPDTQYF	.	.	TRBV5-1	TRBJ2-3
TGTGCCAGTAGTGGGGCTAGCGGCTTCCAAGAGACCCAGTACTTC	CASSGASGFQETQYF	.	TRBD2	TRBV19	TRBJ2-5